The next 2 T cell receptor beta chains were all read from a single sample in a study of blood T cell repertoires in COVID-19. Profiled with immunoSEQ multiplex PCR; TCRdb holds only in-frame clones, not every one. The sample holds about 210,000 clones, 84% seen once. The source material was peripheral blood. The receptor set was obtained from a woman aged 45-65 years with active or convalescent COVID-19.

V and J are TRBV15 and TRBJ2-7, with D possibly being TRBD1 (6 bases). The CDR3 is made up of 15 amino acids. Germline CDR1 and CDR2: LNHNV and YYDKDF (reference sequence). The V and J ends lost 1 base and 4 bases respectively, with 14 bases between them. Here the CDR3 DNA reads TGTGCCACCAGCAGAGGGACAGCCCCCCGGTACGAGCAGTACGTC. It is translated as CATSRGTAPRYEQYV.

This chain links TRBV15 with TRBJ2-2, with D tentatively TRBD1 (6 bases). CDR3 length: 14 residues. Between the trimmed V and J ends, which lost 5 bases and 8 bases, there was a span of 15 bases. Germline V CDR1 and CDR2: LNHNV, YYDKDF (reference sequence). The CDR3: CATSSAQGRGELFF. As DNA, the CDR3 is TGTGCCACCAGCTCAGCCCAGGGGCGGGGGGAGCTGTTTTTT. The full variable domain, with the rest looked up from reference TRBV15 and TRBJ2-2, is DAMVIQNPRYQVTQFGKPVTLSCSQTLNHNVMYWYQQKSSQAPKLLFHYYDKDFNNEADTPDNFQSRRPNTSFCFLDIRSPGLGDTAMYLCATSSAQGRGELFFGEGSRLTVL.